A selection of T cell receptor beta chains follows, all from one sample in a study of Ad26.COV2.S vaccination and SARS-CoV-2 variants. Clones were sequenced by immunoSEQ multiplex PCR, and TCRdb holds only the in-frame ones, with some missing. This sample carries 300,000 to 400,000 clones, 88% of them seen once, and the ten largest clones take around 6.1%. Specimen: peripheral blood, collected in a trial of Ad26.COV2.S vaccine versus placebo. Receptors were obtained from a person aged 18-65 years who received the Ad26.COV2.S COVID-19 vaccine or a placebo. The CDR3 runs from the conserved cysteine through the conserved F or W. Fields, in order: clone size, V gene, D gene, J gene, CDR3 DNA, CDR3 protein. D genes are given only for firm matches. Clone size, where shown, is once, few, many, or a class for clones that have expanded.

>NA|TRBV9|NA|TRBJ1-3
TGTGCCAGCAGCGTAGAAGAGACCACCATATATTTT
CASSVEETTIYF
>NA|TRBV2|NA|TRBJ1-5
TGTGCCAGCTCACTCCAGGGTCTTTACAATCAGCCCCAGCATTTT
CASSLQGLYNQPQHF
>NA|TRBV19|NA|TRBJ2-2
TGTGCCAGTAGTTGGACCACCGGGGAGCTGTTTTTT
CASSWTTGELFF
>NA|TRBV7-9|NA|TRBJ2-7
TGTGCCAGCAGCCCTCCGGAAGGCAGGGAGAGAAGCGAGCAGTACTTC
CASSPPEGRERSEQYF
>NA|TRBV4-1|TRBD1|TRBJ1-1
TGCGCCAGCAGCCAAGATCGGACAGGGGTTAACACTGAAGCTTTCTTT
CASSQDRTGVNTEAFF
>once|TRBV6-4|TRBD2|TRBJ2-1
TGTGCCAGCAGTGACGAGAACAGCGGGATCCAGTTCTTC
CASSDENSGIQFF
>NA|TRBV6-4|TRBD2|TRBJ2-5
TGTGCCAGCACCACAAGGACTAGCGGGTACCAAGAGACCCAGTACTTC
CASTTRTSGYQETQYF
>NA|TRBV6-6|TRBD1|TRBJ1-6
TGTGCCAGCAGTTACGACAGGGAGGGCTCACCCCTCCACTTT
CASSYDREGSPLHF
>NA|TRBV7-2|NA|TRBJ2-7
TGTGCCAGCAGCCCCCGGCGGACGGGAGAATTCTACGAGCAGTACTTC
CASSPRRTGEFYEQYF
>NA|TRBV7-2|NA|TRBJ1-5
TGTGCCAGCAGCTTATTATCCGGACAGATCAATCAGCCCCAGCATTTT
CASSLLSGQINQPQHF
>NA|TRBV7-3|TRBD1|TRBJ2-7
TGTGCCAGCAGCCAAACAGGGGGCTGGGAGCAGTACTTC
CASSQTGGWEQYF
>NA|TRBV6-5|TRBD1|TRBJ2-7
TGTGCCAGCAGTTACGGGACAGGGGGCTTTAGGTACGAGCAGTACTTC
CASSYGTGGFRYEQYF
>NA|TRBV10-3|NA|TRBJ1-1
TGTGCCATCACTAACATGAACACTGAAGCTTTCTTT
CAITNMNTEAFF
>NA|TRBV15|NA|TRBJ2-5
TGTGCCACCAGCAGAGATTCGATTGGGGCCCAGTACTTC
CATSRDSIGAQYF
>NA|TRBV7-2|TRBD2|TRBJ2-1
TGTGCCAGCAGCTTCGGACTAGCGGGAGGCAATGAGCAGTTCTTC
CASSFGLAGGNEQFF
>NA|TRBV7-2|TRBD1|TRBJ2-1
TGTGCCAGCAGCCGCCAAGGGCAACAGGGGGTTCGCAATGAGCAGTTCTTC
CASSRQGQQGVRNEQFF
>NA|TRBV4-3|NA|TRBJ1-2
TGCGCCAGCAGCCAAGAAGGTCGGGGGGGCTACACCTTC
CASSQEGRGGYTF
>NA|TRBV7-3|NA|TRBJ2-7
TGTGCCAGCAGCTTAATTGGGGGATTACGCTCCTACGAGCAGTACTTC
CASSLIGGLRSYEQYF
>NA|TRBV7-9|TRBD1|TRBJ1-6
TGTGCCAGCAGCCAGGACAGGGGGACTTCACCCCTCCACTTT
CASSQDRGTSPLHF
>few|TRBV5-4|NA|TRBJ2-7
TGTGCCAGCAGCTTGGGGCCCCCCGGCACCCTCTACGAGCAGTACTTC
CASSLGPPGTLYEQYF
>once|TRBV7-2|TRBD1|TRBJ1-6
TGTGCCAGCAGTCAAGCGGGGACAGGGGAATCACCCCTCCACTTT
CASSQAGTGESPLHF
>once|TRBV4-2|NA|TRBJ1-2
TGTGCCAGCAGCCAAGAAGCGATACTAGGGTTTTCGGGGGGCTACACCTTC
CASSQEAILGFSGGYTF
>NA|TRBV19|NA|TRBJ2-7
TGTGCCAGTAGTACTTCAGGGGCCGGCGGAAACGAGCAGTACTTC
CASSTSGAGGNEQYF
>NA|TRBV6-6|TRBD2|TRBJ2-5
TGTGCCAGCAGTCCCGAGGGCGGGGGGCGGACCCAGTACTTC
CASSPEGGGRTQYF
>NA|TRBV19|TRBD2|TRBJ2-2
TGTGCCAGTAGTATCGGGGCGGGAGGGCCCCTTAACACCGGGGAGCTGTTTTTT
CASSIGAGGPLNTGELFF
>NA|TRBV4-3|NA|TRBJ2-7
TGCGCCAGCAGCCAAGGAAACGGCGAGCAGTACTTC
CASSQGNGEQYF
>NA|TRBV18|NA|TRBJ2-7
TGTGCCAGCTCACCAATACAAAACTACGAGCAGTACTTC
CASSPIQNYEQYF
>NA|TRBV7-2|NA|TRBJ2-4
TGTGCCAGCAGTTCTAGTCCCCAAATCAGCATTCAGTACTTC
CASSSSPQISIQYF
>NA|TRBV7-9|NA|TRBJ1-2
TGTGCCAGCAGCCTGGACGTGTCTGGCTACACCTTC
CASSLDVSGYTF
>NA|TRBV6-2/TRBV6-3|TRBD1|TRBJ1-2
TGTGCCAGCACCCCCGGACAGGCGGGGGGCTACACCTTC
CASTPGQAGGYTF
>NA|TRBV6-6|TRBD1|TRBJ1-4
TGTGCCAGCAGTCTACAGGGGGGGACTAATGAAAAACTGTTTTTT
CASSLQGGTNEKLFF
>NA|TRBV19|TRBD1|TRBJ2-4
TGTGCCAGTAGTAGCCTCGGGACAGGGGGTAACATTCAGTACTTC
CASSSLGTGGNIQYF
>NA|TRBV28|NA|TRBJ1-2
TGTGCCACCACGATGGGGGGGGCGGGGTTACTGGGTGGCTACACCTTC
CATTMGGAGLLGGYTF
>NA|TRBV7-9|NA|TRBJ2-7
TGTGCCAGCAGCTTAGGATACGACGGTTCCTACGAGCAGTACTTC
CASSLGYDGSYEQYF
>NA|TRBV5-4|NA|TRBJ1-6
TGTGCCAGCAGCCCGGACTTGTCGAGGAATTCACCCCTCCACTTT
CASSPDLSRNSPLHF
>NA|TRBV5-1|NA|TRBJ2-3
TGCGCCAGCAGCTCAAATCCCACAGATACGCAGTATTTT
CASSSNPTDTQYF
>once|TRBV28|NA|TRBJ2-7
TGTGCCAGCAGTTGGGGTGGGGGCGGCGACGAGCAGTACTTC
CASSWGGGGDEQYF
>NA|TRBV12-3/TRBV12-4|NA|TRBJ2-1
TGTGCAGCTGGGTACGATGAGCAGTTCTTC
CAAGYDEQFF
>NA|TRBV6-2/TRBV6-3|TRBD1|TRBJ2-2
TGTGCCAGCAGTTACAATTGGGGACAGGGGTCTACCGGGGAGCTGTTTTTT
CASSYNWGQGSTGELFF
>NA|TRBV2|NA|TRBJ2-2
TGTGCCAGCATTGGCCGCCGGGGGAACACCGGGGAGCTGTTTTTT
CASIGRRGNTGELFF
>NA|TRBV3-1/TRBV3-2|NA|TRBJ2-2
TGTGCCAGCAGGCGCGGGGCCCCAACCCAGGGGTCCGGGGAGCTGTTTTTT
CASRRGAPTQGSGELFF
>NA|TRBV9|TRBD2|TRBJ2-2
TGTGCCAGCAGCGTGACTAGCGGGGGCCCGGGTACCGGGGAGCTGTTTTTT
CASSVTSGGPGTGELFF
>NA|TRBV19|NA|TRBJ2-7
TGTGCCAGTAGCCCGGACATGGGATTGTACGAGCAGTACTTC
CASSPDMGLYEQYF
>NA|TRBV7-9|TRBD1|TRBJ2-7
TGTGCCAGCAGCCCAGGGGGCGCCTCCTACGAGCAGTACTTC
CASSPGGASYEQYF
>NA|TRBV5-1|TRBD1|TRBJ2-5
TGCGCCAGCAGCTTGGTCCTGCGACAGGGGGCCGGGACCCAGTACTTC
CASSLVLRQGAGTQYF
>NA|TRBV6-4|NA|TRBJ1-2
TGTGCCAGCAGTGACTCCCGAACACCGGGCTACACCTTC
CASSDSRTPGYTF
>NA|TRBV19|NA|TRBJ1-1
TGTGCCAGTAGTATAAACTTAGGGCAGAACACTGAAGCTTTCTTT
CASSINLGQNTEAFF
>NA|TRBV28|TRBD1|TRBJ1-1
TGTGCCAGCAGTCTCCTTGGGACAGAGGGCCAAGCTTTCTTT
CASSLLGTEGQAFF
>NA|TRBV28|NA|TRBJ1-6
TGTGCCAGCAGGACCTACGAAGGAGGGAATTCACCCCTCCACTTT
CASRTYEGGNSPLHF
>NA|TRBV7-2|TRBD2|TRBJ2-5
TGTGCCAGCAGCTGGACTAGCGGGGGGCAAGAGACCCAGTACTTC
CASSWTSGGQETQYF
>NA|TRBV28|NA|TRBJ2-7
TGTGCCAGCAGTATACCCGACCAGTCGAGGGACTACGAGCAGTACTTC
CASSIPDQSRDYEQYF
>NA|TRBV9|NA|TRBJ1-1
TGTGCCAGCAGCCCCCGACAGGCCCTGAACACTGAAGCTTTCTTT
CASSPRQALNTEAFF
>NA|TRBV5-1|NA|TRBJ2-5
TGCGCCAGCAGCCCCGGAGGGGGCGCGGAGACCCAGTACTTC
CASSPGGGAETQYF
>NA|TRBV6-2/TRBV6-3|NA|TRBJ2-7
TGTGCCAGCAGTTACACCCTATCTGCGGCCTACGAGCAGTACTTC
CASSYTLSAAYEQYF
>NA|TRBV7-9|TRBD1|TRBJ2-5
TGTGCCAGCAGCTCGGGACAGGGTTTGGTGGAGACCCAGTACTTC
CASSSGQGLVETQYF
>NA|TRBV19|NA|TRBJ2-7
TGTGCCAGTAGTACGGGACATAGGGCACGAGAGCAGTACTTC
CASSTGHRAREQYF
>NA|TRBV28|TRBD1|TRBJ1-3
TGTGCCAGCAGTTCCCAACCGGGACAGGGTAGAAACACCATATATTTT
CASSSQPGQGRNTIYF